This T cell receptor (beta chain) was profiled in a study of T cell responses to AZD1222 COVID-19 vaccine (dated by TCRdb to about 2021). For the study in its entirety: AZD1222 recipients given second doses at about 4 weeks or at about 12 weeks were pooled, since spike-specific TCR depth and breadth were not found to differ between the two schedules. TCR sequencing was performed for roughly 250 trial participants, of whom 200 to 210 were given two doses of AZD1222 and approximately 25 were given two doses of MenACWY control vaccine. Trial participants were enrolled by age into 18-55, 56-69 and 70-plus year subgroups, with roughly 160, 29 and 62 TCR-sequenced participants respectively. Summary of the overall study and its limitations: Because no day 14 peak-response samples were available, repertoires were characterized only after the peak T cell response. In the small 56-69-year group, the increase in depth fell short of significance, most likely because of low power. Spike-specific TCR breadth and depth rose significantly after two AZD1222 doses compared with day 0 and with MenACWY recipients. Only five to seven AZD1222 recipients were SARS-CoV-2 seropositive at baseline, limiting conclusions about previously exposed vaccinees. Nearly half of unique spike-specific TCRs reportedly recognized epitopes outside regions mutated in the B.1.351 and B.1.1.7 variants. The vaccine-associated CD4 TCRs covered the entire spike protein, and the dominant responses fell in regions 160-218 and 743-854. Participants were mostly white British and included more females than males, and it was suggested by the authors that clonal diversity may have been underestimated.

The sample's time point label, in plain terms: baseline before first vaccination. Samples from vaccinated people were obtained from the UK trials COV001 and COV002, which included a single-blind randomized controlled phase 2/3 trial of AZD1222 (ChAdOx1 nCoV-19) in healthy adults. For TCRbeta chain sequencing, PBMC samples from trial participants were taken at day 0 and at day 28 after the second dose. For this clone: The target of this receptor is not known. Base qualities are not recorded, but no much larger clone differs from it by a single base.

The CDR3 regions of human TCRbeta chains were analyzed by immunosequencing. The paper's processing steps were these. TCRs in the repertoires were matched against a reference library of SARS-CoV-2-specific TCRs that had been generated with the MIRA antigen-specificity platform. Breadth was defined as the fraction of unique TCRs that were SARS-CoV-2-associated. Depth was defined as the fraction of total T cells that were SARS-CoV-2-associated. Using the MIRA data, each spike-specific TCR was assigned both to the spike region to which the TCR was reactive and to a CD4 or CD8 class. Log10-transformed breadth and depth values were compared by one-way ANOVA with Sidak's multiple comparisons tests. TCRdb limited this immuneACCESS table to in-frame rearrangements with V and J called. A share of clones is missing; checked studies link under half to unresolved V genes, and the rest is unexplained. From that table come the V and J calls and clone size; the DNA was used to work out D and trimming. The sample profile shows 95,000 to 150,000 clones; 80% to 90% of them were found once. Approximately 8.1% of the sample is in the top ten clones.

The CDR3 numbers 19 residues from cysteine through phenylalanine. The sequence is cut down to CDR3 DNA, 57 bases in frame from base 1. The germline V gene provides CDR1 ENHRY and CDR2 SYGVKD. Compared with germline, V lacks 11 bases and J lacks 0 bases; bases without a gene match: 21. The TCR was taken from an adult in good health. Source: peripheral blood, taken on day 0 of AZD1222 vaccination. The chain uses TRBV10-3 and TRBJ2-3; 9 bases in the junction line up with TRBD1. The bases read TGTGCCGTATCCGGGCGACAGGGGGAGAGAGGAACTAGCACAGATACGCAGTATTTT. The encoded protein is CAVSGRQGERGTSTDTQYF.